The entry below describes one T cell receptor (beta chain). Its binding antigen is unknown. Per-nucleotide qualities are absent, and no much larger clonotype sits a single base away. This entry comes from a study of blood T cell repertoires in COVID-19 (dated by TCRdb to about 2020). Regarding the study in general: Samples from collaborators originated in the United States, Italy and Spain and spanned both the acute and convalescent phases of COVID-19. The sample metadata nearly always contained a de-identified subject ID, COVID-19 status, age in years and sex. Deeply sampled blood TCRbeta repertoires from subjects exposed to, actively infected with, or recovered from COVID-19 were included in the dataset. The prospective study material was composed of cDNA or gDNA derived from T cells, B-cell-depleted T cells, or PBMCs. Samples came from the ongoing ImmuneRACE study (first 160 participants) plus 1,254 subjects from 6 global collaborators. The repertoires were released in a freely available public database intended as a resource for research on the immune response to SARS-CoV-2. Where HLA class I and class II types were available, the types were taken from metadata supplied by the sample provider, not from assay-based typing. Overall results and qualifications from the work: Clinical and demographic metadata were provided uncurated, with the amount varying by source and participant.

The immunoSEQ Assay, a bias-controlled multiplex PCR, was used to amplify TCRbeta CDR3 regions from genomic DNA. As for the original processing: The number of nucleated cells in each sample was estimated from the amplification of reference gene primers within the assay. To quantify the absolute abundance of each unique TCRbeta CDR3 rearrangement, sequence reads were collapsed and filtered. Productive Simpson clonality was computed per sample as the square root of Simpson's diversity index over productive rearrangements. Drawn from immuneACCESS, this table holds only the in-frame rearrangements with V and J called that TCRdb kept. Clones are partly lost; checked studies trace under half to an unresolved V gene and leave the rest unexplained. V and J calls and clone size are copied from that table; D and trimming were computed from the DNA. The sample table holds under 300,000 clones, of which approximately 82% were seen once. In total, the top ten clones hold around 3.5% of the sample.

Measured from the cysteine to the phenylalanine, the CDR3 is 13 residues long. Solely the CDR3 DNA is kept, with 39 bases framed from the first base. V and J are trimmed by 5 bases and 6 bases, and the gene matches miss 6 bases of the junction. CDR1 and CDR2 are drawn from the germline V gene: MNHNS, SASEGT. Each collaborating institution followed its own protocols to collect whole blood in K2EDTA tubes. For TCRbeta analysis, collaborators shipped samples in one of three forms: frozen whole blood, isolated PBMCs, or DNA extracted from either of those sample types. The sequence links TRBV6-1 to TRBJ1-2, and 7 junctional nucleotides match TRBD1. Sequenced: peripheral blood. The source of this sequence is a woman in her late teens or twenties with acute or convalescent COVID-19. The bases are TGTGCCAGCAGTTTAACAGGGGCAAATGGCTACACCTTC. Its protein is CASSLTGANGYTF.